This passage covers 12 T cell receptor beta chains from one sample sequenced in a study of shared clonotypes between healthy human individuals. Only in-frame clones appear in the TCRdb table, and some are missing; sequencing was by immunoSEQ multiplex PCR. Here the sample spans 850,000 to 1,200,000 clones, about 75% being singletons. Sequencing used memory CD4+ T cells sorted from blood. Subset defined: CD45RA-negative fraction. These TCRs come from a man in his late teens or twenties in good health.

This clone was seen only a few times. This sequence joins TRBV10-3 and TRBJ2-1; D is uncertain. The CDR3 has 13 amino acids. The germline V and J ends were trimmed by 7 bases and 5 bases, with 12 bases remaining between them. Germline V CDR1 and CDR2: ENHRY, SYGVKD. CDR3 DNA sequence: TGTGCCATCAAAAACGCCCCCGACAATGAGCAGTTCTTC. This sequence encodes CAIKNAPDNEQFF.

The rearrangement joins TRBV21-1 to TRBJ1-2; TRBD1, the D gene given by the table, was not confirmed from the DNA. TRBV21-1 is reported as a pseudogene. The CDR3 is 18 amino acids. The CDR3 nucleotides read TGTGCCAGCAGCACTCCCCCTTTTTACAGGGGGCCTAACTATGGCTACACCTTC. Translating it yields CASSTPPFYRGPNYGYTF.

The CDR3 protein is CASSLLAGAPATIYF. The CDR3 region has the DNA TGCGCCAGCAGCCTTCTGGCGGGGGCGCCGGCCACCATATATTTT. This chain links TRBV5-1 with TRBJ1-3; the D gene is possibly TRBD1 (6 bases). From germline, CDR1 is SGHRS and CDR2 YFSETQ. Trimming pared 4 bases from V and 9 bases from J, leaving 20 bases between. CDR3 length: 15 amino acids. Complete variable domain (other parts from reference TRBV5-1 and TRBJ1-3): KAGVTQTPRYLIKTRGQQVTLSCSPISGHRSVSWYQQTPGQGLQFLFEYFSETQRNKGNFPGRFSGRQFSNSRSEMNVSTLELGDSALYLCASSLLAGAPATIYFGEGSWLTVV.

The chain recombines TRBV18 with TRBJ2-7; possibly TRBD1 or TRBD2 for D (7 bases each). This CDR3 is built from 14 residues. Between the trimmed V and J ends, which lost 6 bases and 3 bases, there was a span of 15 bases. CDR1 KGHSH and CDR2 LQKENI come from the germline V gene. Here the CDR3 reads CASSLQGGYYEQYF. The CDR3 DNA is TGTGCCAGCTCCCTTCAGGGGGGGTACTACGAGCAGTACTTC.

A remark on this clone: Mismatch with germline at one junction end may stem from a read error. This chain uses TRBV10-2 with TRBJ2-7; TRBD1 matches at 10 bases. The germline V gene encodes CDR1 WSHSY and CDR2 SAAADI. The CDR3 runs 15 residues. CDR3 region: CASSGRDRGSHEQYF. The CDR3 DNA is TGCGCCAGCAGTGGTCGGGACAGGGGCTCCCACGAGCAGTACTTC.

The rearrangement uses TRBV7-8 and TRBJ2-2, with D perhaps matching TRBD2 (7 bases). The CDR3 loop spans 15 amino acids. The germline V gene has CDR1 SGHVS and CDR2 FQNEAQ. Trimming cost V 3 bases and J 2 bases, with 10 bases left between them. CDR3 sequence reads: CASSLSGGNTGELFF. CDR3 DNA: TGTGCCAGCAGCTTGTCGGGGGGCAACACCGGGGAGCTGTTTTTT.

This clone was found once. The J gene is TRBJ1-4, the V gene TRBV11-2; D may be TRBD1 (5 bases). The CDR3 consists of 14 residues. The V and J ends lost 1 base and 11 bases respectively, with 14 bases between them. Germline-derived CDR1 and CDR2 are SGHAT and FQNNGV. CDR3 in amino acids: CASSLGGGNFKLFF. In DNA form, the CDR3 reads TGTGCCAGCAGCTTAGGGGGCGGGAACTTCAAACTGTTTTTT. Complete variable domain (other parts from reference TRBV11-2 and TRBJ1-4): EAGVAQSPRYKIIEKRQSVAFWCNPISGHATLYWYQQILGQGPKLLIQFQNNGVVDDSQLPKDRFSAERLKGVDSTLKIQPAKLEDSAVYLCASSLGGGNFKLFFGSGTQLSVL.

The rearrangement uses TRBV5-6 and TRBJ2-3; 11 bases align to TRBD2. The CDR3 is 15 residues long. Unmatched junction bases numbered 7, after V lost 4 bases and J lost 6 bases. The germline CDR1 and CDR2 sequences are SGHDT and YYEEEE. CDR3 coding DNA: TGTGCCAGCAGCGTTAGCGGGAGGGCCTGGGATACGCAGTATTTT. This translates into CASSVSGRAWDTQYF.

CDR3 in DNA: TGTGCCAGCAGGAGACAGGGTGAGGGCAATCAGCCCCAGCATTTT. Encoded protein: CASRRQGEGNQPQHF. The gene calls are TRBV6-5 and TRBJ1-5, with 7 nucleotides matching TRBD1. The CDR3 has 15 residues. Germline assignment: CDR1 MNHEY and CDR2 SVGAGI. V was clipped by 6 bases and J by 2 bases; unmatched bases: 7.

V is TRBV6-5 and J is TRBJ2-7; the D is unclear. V gave up 8 bases and J gave up 0 bases, with 8 bases separating them. The CDR3 contains 12 residues. Germline assignment: CDR1 MNHEY and CDR2 SVGAGI. The CDR3 sequence is CASLDHSYEQYF. CDR3 DNA: TGTGCCAGCCTGGACCACTCCTACGAGCAGTACTTC.

This chain joins TRBV9 and TRBJ2-1; 10 positions agree with TRBD2. From germline, CDR1 is SGDLS and CDR2 YYNGEE. The trim removed 0 bases at V and 5 bases at J, leaving 5 bases unmatched. The CDR3 runs to 16 residues. The CDR3 DNA is TGTGCCAGCAGCGTAGTAGCTAGCGGGAGTCACAATGAGCAGTTCTTC. As protein: CASSVVASGSHNEQFF.

This clone was detected only once. CDR3 nucleotides: TGCGCCAGCAGTGAGTCCAAGGGGAACACTGAAGCTTTCTTT. Protein: CASSESKGNTEAFF. The chain recombines TRBV10-2 with TRBJ1-1; the D is unclear. The CDR3 length is 14 residues. The V end lost 0 bases, the J end lost 1 base, and 6 bases lay between the germline ends. Germline CDR1 reads WSHSY; CDR2 reads SAAADI.